This record looks at one T cell receptor beta chain sequence and its context. Per the original methods: For nucleated cells, counts were estimated from reference gene primer amplification. Clones were read by immunoSEQ multiplex PCR, and TCRdb kept only the in-frame ones, dropping some. V and J calls and clone size follow that table, whereas D and trimming were derived from the DNA. Of about 120,000 clones in the sample, approximately 82% were seen once. The CDR3 is made up of 15 amino acids. Germline CDR1 and CDR2: SGHRS and YFSETQ. The J segment lost 4 bases and the V segment lost 4 bases, leaving 6 bases of the junction unmatched. The sample comes from a study of blood T cell repertoires in COVID-19. Overall study context: Collection of acute and convalescent COVID-19 samples took place in the United States, Italy and Spain. Nucleic acid was either cDNA or gDNA, and it came from T cells, B-cell-depleted T cells, or PBMCs.

The clonotype was recovered from a man aged 65 to 79 with active or convalescent COVID-19. Specimen: peripheral blood. The chain recombines TRBV5-1 with TRBJ2-2; 8 bases fit TRBD2. The DNA for the CDR3 is TGCGCCAGCAGCCTCAGCGGGAGTATCACCGGGGAGCTGTTTTTT. Its translation is CASSLSGSITGELFF.